A selection of T cell receptor beta chains follows, all from one sample in a study of blood T cell repertoires in COVID-19. TCRdb's table, derived via immunoSEQ multiplex PCR, lists solely in-frame clones and lacks some. The table lists 300,000 to 350,000 clones, around 90% of them singletons. Sequencing was done on a sample of peripheral blood. The receptor set was obtained from a young woman with COVID-19, enrolled during active disease. Both conserved end residues are part of each CDR3. The D gene is left open where the match is weak. Clone size appears in some rows only: once, few, many, or a class for an expanded clone.

d_call	v_call	clone_size	j_call	cdr3_aa	cdr3_nt
-	TRBV10-3	-	TRBJ1-6	CAISESAGQGLHF	TGTGCCATCAGTGAGTCGGCAGGGCAGGGCCTCCACTTT
-	TRBV20-1	-	TRBJ1-1	CSASRDSTEAFF	TGCAGTGCTAGTCGGGATAGCACTGAAGCTTTCTTT
TRBD1	TRBV10-3	-	TRBJ1-2	CAISEGQVDYGYTF	TGTGCCATCAGTGAGGGACAGGTCGACTATGGCTACACCTTC
TRBD2	TRBV19	-	TRBJ2-7	CASSIRAGAYEQYF	TGTGCCAGTAGTATAAGAGCGGGGGCCTACGAGCAGTACTTC
TRBD1	TRBV10-3	-	TRBJ2-7	CAIRGTGGYEQYF	TGTGCCATCAGAGGGACAGGGGGCTACGAGCAGTACTTC
TRBD1	TRBV7-9	-	TRBJ1-5	CASSTRGQGARNQPQHF	TGTGCCAGCAGCACCAGGGGACAGGGGGCAAGGAATCAGCCCCAGCATTTT
-	TRBV18	once	TRBJ1-2	CASSPPGNYGYTF	TGTGCCAGCTCCCCTCCGGGAAACTATGGCTACACCTTC
TRBD1	TRBV6-2/TRBV6-3	-	TRBJ2-5	CASSKQGPGETQYF	TGTGCCAGCAGTAAACAGGGGCCGGGGGAGACCCAGTACTTC
TRBD1	TRBV10-3	-	TRBJ2-2	CAIRKDRGTGELFF	TGTGCCATCAGGAAGGACAGGGGAACCGGGGAGCTGTTTTTT
-	TRBV19	-	TRBJ2-7	CASSISLATVSEQYF	TGTGCCAGTAGTATCTCGTTGGCGACAGTAAGCGAGCAGTACTTC
-	TRBV19	-	TRBJ2-3	CASSPVWELHTQYF	TGTGCCAGTAGCCCGGTTTGGGAGTTACATACGCAGTATTTT
-	TRBV4-1	-	TRBJ1-5	CASRQGKCNQPQHF	TGCGCCAGCAGGCAGGGTAAGTGCAATCAGCCCCAGCATTTT
TRBD1	TRBV6-1	once	TRBJ1-2	CASSEGQGSRGYTF	TGTGCCAGCAGTGAGGGACAGGGGAGTCGGGGCTACACCTTC
-	TRBV5-6	-	TRBJ2-3	CASTSTAGPDTQYF	TGTGCCAGCACGTCCACCGCGGGCCCAGATACGCAGTATTTT
TRBD1	TRBV7-9	-	TRBJ1-2	CASSQRDSRYGYTF	TGTGCCAGCAGCCAAAGGGACAGCAGATATGGCTACACCTTC
-	TRBV2	-	TRBJ2-5	CASSPRSNQETQYF	TGTGCCAGCAGTCCGAGGTCTAACCAAGAGACCCAGTACTTC
-	TRBV19	-	TRBJ1-5	CASSMEGIGGNQPQHF	TGTGCCAGTAGTATGGAGGGAATTGGCGGCAATCAGCCCCAGCATTTT
-	TRBV6-5	once	TRBJ1-4	CASEFQGKGKLFF	TGTGCCAGCGAATTCCAGGGGAAAGGGAAACTGTTTTTT
-	TRBV20-1	-	TRBJ1-2	CSASSRVNYGYTF	TGCAGTGCTAGTTCGCGAGTTAACTATGGCTACACCTTC
-	TRBV5-1	-	TRBJ1-3	CASSSGHRLESGNTIYF	TGCGCCAGCAGCTCGGGACATCGCCTGGAATCTGGAAACACCATATATTTT
TRBD2	TRBV11-2	-	TRBJ2-1	CASGTSGRGRSNEQFF	TGTGCCAGCGGCACTAGCGGGAGGGGTAGAAGCAATGAGCAGTTCTTC
-	TRBV27	-	TRBJ1-4	CASRRGQANEKLFF	TGTGCCAGCAGGAGAGGGCAGGCTAATGAAAAACTGTTTTTT
-	TRBV30	few	TRBJ2-1	CAWSRGGSSYNEQFF	TGTGCCTGGAGCCGAGGGGGAAGCTCCTACAATGAGCAGTTCTTC
-	TRBV3-1/TRBV3-2	-	TRBJ1-2	CASSISWDTFGYGYTF	TGTGCCAGCAGCATCAGTTGGGACACCTTCGGCTATGGCTACACCTTC
TRBD1	TRBV5-4	-	TRBJ2-3	CASSLDRGLTDTQYF	TGTGCCAGCAGCTTGGACAGGGGGCTCACAGATACGCAGTATTTT
-	TRBV10-2	-	TRBJ2-1	CASSEGGNYNEQFF	TGCGCCAGCAGTGAAGGCGGGAACTACAATGAGCAGTTCTTC
TRBD1	TRBV7-7	-	TRBJ2-5	CASSSGTGRGETQYF	TGTGCCAGCAGCTCGGGGACAGGGCGTGGAGAGACCCAGTACTTC
-	TRBV5-4	-	TRBJ2-1	CASSSTSNEQFF	TGTGCCAGCAGCTCCACTAGCAATGAGCAGTTCTTC
TRBD1	TRBV7-2	-	TRBJ1-1	CASSWTGRMNTEAFF	TGTGCCAGCAGCTGGACAGGGAGGATGAACACTGAAGCTTTCTTT
TRBD1	TRBV5-1	-	TRBJ1-1	CASSGTAPGTEAFF	TGCGCCAGCAGCGGGACAGCCCCCGGGACTGAAGCTTTCTTT
TRBD2	TRBV14	few	TRBJ2-2	CASSQGKVAGVGELFF	TGTGCCAGCAGCCAAGGAAAAGTAGCGGGAGTCGGGGAGCTGTTTTTT
TRBD1	TRBV28	-	TRBJ1-5	CASSLPQGAQRRQPQHF	TGTGCCAGCAGTTTACCACAGGGGGCCCAACGAAGGCAGCCCCAGCATTTT
TRBD1	TRBV9	-	TRBJ1-6	CASSPGQNNSPLHF	TGTGCCAGTAGTCCGGGACAGAACAATTCACCCCTCCACTTT
TRBD2	TRBV24-1	-	TRBJ2-1	CATSDSRLAREQFF	TGTGCCACCAGTGATTCGAGACTAGCCCGGGAGCAGTTCTTC
-	TRBV19	-	TRBJ1-3	CASSRGLSSGNTIYF	TGTGCCAGTAGTAGAGGGTTAAGCTCTGGAAACACCATATATTTT
TRBD2	TRBV7-7	once	TRBJ2-2	CASSLTREGGTGELFF	TGTGCCAGCAGCTTAACGCGGGAGGGAGGCACCGGGGAGCTGTTTTTT
TRBD1	TRBV5-1	-	TRBJ1-2	CASSLTSGTGINYGYTF	TGCGCCAGCAGCTTGACCTCCGGGACAGGGATTAACTATGGCTACACCTTC
TRBD1	TRBV2	once	TRBJ1-5	CASRGTGGNQPQHF	TGTGCCAGCAGGGGGACAGGGGGGAATCAGCCCCAGCATTTT
-	TRBV19	-	TRBJ2-6	CASYKGGSGANVLTF	TGTGCCAGCTACAAAGGGGGCTCTGGGGCCAACGTCCTGACTTTC
-	TRBV28	-	TRBJ1-4	CASSRPGDGNEKLFF	TGTGCCAGCAGTCGGCCAGGGGACGGTAATGAAAAACTGTTTTTT
TRBD1	TRBV7-9	-	TRBJ2-7	CASSPRDSDEQYF	TGTGCCAGCAGCCCCCGGGACAGTGACGAGCAGTACTTC
-	TRBV6-1	-	TRBJ1-1	CASSEPTGDTEAFF	TGTGCCAGCAGTGAACCTACGGGGGACACTGAAGCTTTCTTT
TRBD1	TRBV6-1	-	TRBJ1-6	CASSEIDRGSPLHF	TGTGCCAGCAGTGAGATCGACAGGGGATCACCCCTCCACTTT
TRBD2	TRBV10-2	once	TRBJ2-3	CASSESLDGTSGRIDTQYF	TGCGCCAGCAGTGAGTCTCTTGATGGGACTAGCGGGAGAATAGATACGCAGTATTTT
-	TRBV7-8	-	TRBJ2-7	CASSLGTVREQYF	TGTGCCAGCAGCTTAGGCACTGTTCGCGAGCAGTACTTC
TRBD2	TRBV9	-	TRBJ2-1	CASTATVGLAGGPLFF	TGTGCCAGCACCGCAACCGTGGGGCTAGCGGGAGGGCCGTTGTTCTTC
-	TRBV7-2	-	TRBJ2-7	CASSSLYEQYF	TGTGCCAGCAGCTCCCTTTACGAGCAGTACTTC
-	TRBV19	many	TRBJ1-3	CASSMQGDGNTIYF	TGTGCCAGTAGTATGCAGGGCGATGGAAACACCATATATTTT
TRBD2	TRBV3-1/TRBV3-2	few	TRBJ2-7	CASSPGTSLPYEQYF	TGTGCCAGCAGCCCTGGGACTAGCCTTCCCTACGAGCAGTACTTC
-	TRBV6-5	-	TRBJ2-3	CASRRLPDTQYF	TGTGCCAGCAGGAGGTTGCCAGATACGCAGTATTTT
-	TRBV7-2	-	TRBJ2-7	CASSLTSGLYEQYF	TGTGCCAGCAGCTTAACCAGCGGGCTATACGAGCAGTACTTC
-	TRBV5-1	-	TRBJ2-5	CASSDRDSVGRETQYF	TGCGCCAGCAGCGACCGGGACAGTGTCGGGAGAGAGACCCAGTACTTC
-	TRBV6-5	-	TRBJ1-1	CASSPRRGNTEAFF	TGTGCCAGCAGTCCCCGGCGGGGGAACACTGAAGCTTTCTTT
TRBD2	TRBV6-5	-	TRBJ2-3	CASSLSGSNTDTQYF	TGTGCCAGCAGCCTCAGCGGGAGCAACACAGATACGCAGTATTTT
TRBD1	TRBV19	-	TRBJ2-7	CASSKDLQTGVAYEQYF	TGTGCCAGTAGTAAAGACCTTCAGACAGGGGTGGCCTACGAGCAGTACTTC
-	TRBV7-8	-	TRBJ1-1	CASSLRRVMNTEAFF	TGTGCCAGCAGCTTACGGCGGGTTATGAACACTGAAGCTTTCTTT
-	TRBV5-1	-	TRBJ2-1	CASTRGDYNEQFF	TGCGCCAGCACTCGGGGTGACTACAATGAGCAGTTCTTC